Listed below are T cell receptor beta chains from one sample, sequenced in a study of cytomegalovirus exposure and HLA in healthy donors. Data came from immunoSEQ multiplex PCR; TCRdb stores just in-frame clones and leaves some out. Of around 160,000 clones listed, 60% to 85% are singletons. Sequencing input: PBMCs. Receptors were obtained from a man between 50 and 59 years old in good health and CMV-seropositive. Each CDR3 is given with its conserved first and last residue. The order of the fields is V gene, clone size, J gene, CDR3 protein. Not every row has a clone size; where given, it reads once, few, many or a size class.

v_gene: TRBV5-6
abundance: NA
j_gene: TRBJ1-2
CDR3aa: CASSLASGGAYGYTF

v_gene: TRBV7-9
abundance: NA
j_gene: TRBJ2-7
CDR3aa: CASSSRGQGISYEQYF

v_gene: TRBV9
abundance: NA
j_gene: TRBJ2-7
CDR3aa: CASSEDRGEQYF

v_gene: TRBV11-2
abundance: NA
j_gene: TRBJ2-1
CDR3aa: CASSPTSQNEQFF

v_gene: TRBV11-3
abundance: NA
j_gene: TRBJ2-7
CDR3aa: CASSLRSGGHHEQYF

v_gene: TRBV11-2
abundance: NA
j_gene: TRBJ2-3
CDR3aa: CASSFGGGPFGRTQYF

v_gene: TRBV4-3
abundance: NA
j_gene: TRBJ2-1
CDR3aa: CASSPEGGSTYNEQFF

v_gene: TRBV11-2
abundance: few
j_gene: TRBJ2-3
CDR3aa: CASSLVLSSTDTQYF

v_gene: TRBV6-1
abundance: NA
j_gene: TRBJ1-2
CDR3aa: CASSEGPRDFYGYTF

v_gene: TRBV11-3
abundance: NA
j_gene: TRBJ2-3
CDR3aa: CASSYRDYPDTQYF

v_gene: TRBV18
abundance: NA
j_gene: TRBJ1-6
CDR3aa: CASSPAGNSPLHF

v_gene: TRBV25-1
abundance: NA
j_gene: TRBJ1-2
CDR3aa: CASSVPGQSNYGYTF

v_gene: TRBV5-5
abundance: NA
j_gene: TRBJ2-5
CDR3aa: CASSGGTVQLETQYF

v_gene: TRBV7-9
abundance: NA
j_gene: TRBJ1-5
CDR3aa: CASSRTGVNQPQHF

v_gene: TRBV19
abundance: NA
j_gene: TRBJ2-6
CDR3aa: CASSMAANVLTF

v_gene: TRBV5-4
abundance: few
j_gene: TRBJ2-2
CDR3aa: CASSLGLAGGGNTGELFF

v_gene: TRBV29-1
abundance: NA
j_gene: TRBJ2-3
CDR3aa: CSVEQSTDTQYF

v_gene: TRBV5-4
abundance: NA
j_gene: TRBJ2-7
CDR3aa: CASSSTGTGGKEQYF

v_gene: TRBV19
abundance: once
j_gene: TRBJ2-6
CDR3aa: CASSGTGGLSGANVLTF

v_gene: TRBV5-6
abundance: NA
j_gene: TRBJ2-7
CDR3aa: CASSYQGVSYEQYF

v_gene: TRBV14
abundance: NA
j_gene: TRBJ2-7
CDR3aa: CASSQAGTGGFEQYF

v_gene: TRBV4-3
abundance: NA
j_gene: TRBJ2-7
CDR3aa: CASSQDLGGTPYEQYF

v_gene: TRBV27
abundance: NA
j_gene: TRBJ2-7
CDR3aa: CASSSTSGGGQYF

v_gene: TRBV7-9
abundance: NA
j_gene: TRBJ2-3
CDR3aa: CASSRGQGGTDTQYF

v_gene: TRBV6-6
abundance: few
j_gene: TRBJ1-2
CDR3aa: CASSPLPGQGFMLF

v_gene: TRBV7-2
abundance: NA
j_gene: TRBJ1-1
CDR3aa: CASSSQPQGAEAFF

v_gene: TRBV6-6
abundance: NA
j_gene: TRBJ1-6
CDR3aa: CASSYGFNSPLHF

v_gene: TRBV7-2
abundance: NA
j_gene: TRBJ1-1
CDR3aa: CASSLTQHGDRGAEAFF

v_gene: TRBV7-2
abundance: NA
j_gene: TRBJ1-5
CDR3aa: CASSETYSNQPQHF

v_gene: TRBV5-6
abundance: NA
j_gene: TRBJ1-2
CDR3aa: CASSSSGGVYGYTF

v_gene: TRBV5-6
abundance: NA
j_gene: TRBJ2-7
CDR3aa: CASSLEQMLSYEQYF

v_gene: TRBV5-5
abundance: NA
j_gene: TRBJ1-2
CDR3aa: CASSLAARWGYTF

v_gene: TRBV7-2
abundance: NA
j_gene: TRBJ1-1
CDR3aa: CASSFRRRGAFF

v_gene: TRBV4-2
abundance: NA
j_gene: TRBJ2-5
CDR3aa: CASSQYTSAGGETQYF

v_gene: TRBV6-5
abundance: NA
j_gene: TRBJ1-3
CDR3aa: CASSAPGYSGNTIYF

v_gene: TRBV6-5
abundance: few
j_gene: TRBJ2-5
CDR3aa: CASSPLARETQYF

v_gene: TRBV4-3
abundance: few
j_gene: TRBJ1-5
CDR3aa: CASSQGQGAGQPQHF

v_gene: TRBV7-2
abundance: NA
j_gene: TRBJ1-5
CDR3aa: CASSFADGQPQHF

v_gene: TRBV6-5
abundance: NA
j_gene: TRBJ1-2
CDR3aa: CATQGYNYGYTF

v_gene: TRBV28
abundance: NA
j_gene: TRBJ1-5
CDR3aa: CASRAGGARQPQHF

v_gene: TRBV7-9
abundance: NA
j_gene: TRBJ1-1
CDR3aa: CASSPEGGPTEAFF

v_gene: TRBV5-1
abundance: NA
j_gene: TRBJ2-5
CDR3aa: CASSSQRLYQETQYF

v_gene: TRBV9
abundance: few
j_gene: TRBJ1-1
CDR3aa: CASSGGDRGYTEAFF

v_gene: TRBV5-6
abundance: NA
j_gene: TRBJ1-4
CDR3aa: CASSLGGTGPVSRDF

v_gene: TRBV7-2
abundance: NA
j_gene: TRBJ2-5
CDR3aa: CASSSGGSPGTQYF

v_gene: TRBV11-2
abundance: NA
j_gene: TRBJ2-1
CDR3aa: CASSLSRLAGGPPLF

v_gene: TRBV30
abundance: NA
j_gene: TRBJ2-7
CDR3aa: CAWSVSASYEQYF